This T cell receptor (beta chain) emerged from a study of blood T cell repertoires in COVID-19. Study summary: COVID-19 samples from acute and convalescent phases originated in the United States, Italy and Spain. The analysed material was cDNA or gDNA that came from T cells, B-cell-depleted T cells, or PBMCs.

Per the authors' pipeline: Amplification of reference gene primers was used by the study to estimate nucleated cell counts. Using immunoSEQ multiplex PCR, the repertoire was profiled, and TCRdb retains in-frame clones only, with some absent. The V and J calls and the clone size are those of that table, but D and trimming were determined from the DNA. The sample shows around 170,000 clones, about 86% of them seen only once. Trimming pared 1 base from V and 2 bases from J, leaving 8 bases between. CDR3 length: 14 residues. Germline assignment: CDR1 MNHEY and CDR2 SVGEGT. V gene TRBV6-2 or TRBV6-3 combines with J gene TRBJ1-2; D perhaps matches TRBD1 (5 bases). The clonotype comes from a woman aged 70-85 years with acute or convalescent COVID-19. Source material: peripheral blood. The CDR3, as DNA: TGTGCCAGCAGTTACTTGACAGTGAACTATGGCTACACCTTC. Amino acids: CASSYLTVNYGYTF.